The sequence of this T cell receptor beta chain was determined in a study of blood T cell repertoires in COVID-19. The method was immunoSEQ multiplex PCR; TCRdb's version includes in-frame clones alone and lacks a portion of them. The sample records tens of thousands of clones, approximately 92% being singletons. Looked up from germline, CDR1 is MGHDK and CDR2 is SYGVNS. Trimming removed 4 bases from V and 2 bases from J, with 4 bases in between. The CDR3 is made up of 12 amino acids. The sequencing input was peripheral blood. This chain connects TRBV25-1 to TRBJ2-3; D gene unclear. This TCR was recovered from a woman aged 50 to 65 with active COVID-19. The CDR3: CASSAYTDTQYF. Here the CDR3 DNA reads TGTGCCAGCAGTGCGTACACAGATACGCAGTATTTT.